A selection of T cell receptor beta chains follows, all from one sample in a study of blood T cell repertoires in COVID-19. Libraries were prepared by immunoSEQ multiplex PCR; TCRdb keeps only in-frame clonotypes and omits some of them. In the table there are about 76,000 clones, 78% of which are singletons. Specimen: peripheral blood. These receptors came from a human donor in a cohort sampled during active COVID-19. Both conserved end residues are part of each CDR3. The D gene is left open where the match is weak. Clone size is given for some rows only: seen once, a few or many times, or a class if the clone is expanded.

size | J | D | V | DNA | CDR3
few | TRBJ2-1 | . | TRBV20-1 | TGCAGTGCGTCGCTAGCACGCGAGCAGTTCTTC | CSASLAREQFF
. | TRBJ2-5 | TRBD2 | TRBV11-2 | TGTGCCAGCAGCCGTTTTGGACTAGCGGGAGGGCCTTCCCAAGAGACCCAGTACTTC | CASSRFGLAGGPSQETQYF
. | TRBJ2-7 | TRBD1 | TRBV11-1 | TGTGCCAGCAGCTTCGGACAGGGCCTCGAGCAGTACTTC | CASSFGQGLEQYF
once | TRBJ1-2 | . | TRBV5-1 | TGCGCCAGCAGCTTGGAATTAGATACTAACTATGGCTACACCTTC | CASSLELDTNYGYTF
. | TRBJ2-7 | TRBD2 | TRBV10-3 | TGTGCCATCAGACCGGGACTAGATACCTACGAGCAGTACTTC | CAIRPGLDTYEQYF
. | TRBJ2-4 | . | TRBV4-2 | TGTGCCAGCAGCCTTAACAGGGCCTTCACCAAAAACATTCAGTACTTC | CASSLNRAFTKNIQYF
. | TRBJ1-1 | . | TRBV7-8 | TGTGCCAGCAGCTTAGACGGAGGACCGATGAACACTGAAGCTTTCTTT | CASSLDGGPMNTEAFF
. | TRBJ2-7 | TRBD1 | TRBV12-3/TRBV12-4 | TGTGCCAGCAGTTTGGAGTGGGGACAGAAGTACTTC | CASSLEWGQKYF
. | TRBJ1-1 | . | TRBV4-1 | TGCGCCAGCAGCCATCCCTCGACGGGGGGTGTCACTGAAGCTTTCTTT | CASSHPSTGGVTEAFF
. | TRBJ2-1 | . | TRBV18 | TGTGCCAGCTCACCTTTTGAATCAGACAATGAGCAGTTCTTC | CASSPFESDNEQFF
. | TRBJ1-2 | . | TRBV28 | TGTGCCAGCAGTCTATTTGCCTCTAAGATGTATGGCTACACCTTC | CASSLFASKMYGYTF
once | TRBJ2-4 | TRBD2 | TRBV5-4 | TGTGCCAGCAGCGCCGCCGGGACTAGCGGTCTTCAGTACTTC | CASSAAGTSGLQYF
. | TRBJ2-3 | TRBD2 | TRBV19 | TGTGCCAGTAGTCATGACGGGAGGGCCACAGATACGCAGTATTTT | CASSHDGRATDTQYF
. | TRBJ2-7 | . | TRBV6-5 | TGTGCCAGCAGTTACACTAGAAGCTCCTACGAGCAGTACTTC | CASSYTRSSYEQYF
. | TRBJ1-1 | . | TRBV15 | TGTGCCACCAGCAGAGAGGCGGGGGCGAACACTGAAGCTTTCTTT | CATSREAGANTEAFF
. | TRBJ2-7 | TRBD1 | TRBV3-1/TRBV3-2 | TGTGCCAGCAGCCAATTGATAGGGGCAGGGGGCTTCGAGCAGTACTTC | CASSQLIGAGGFEQYF
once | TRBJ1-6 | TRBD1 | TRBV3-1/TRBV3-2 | TGTGCCAGCAGCCAAGGACAGGGTAATTCACCCCTCCACTTT | CASSQGQGNSPLHF
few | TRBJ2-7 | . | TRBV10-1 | TGCGCCAGCAGTGAGTCCGGTGGTTCCTACGAGCAGTACTTC | CASSESGGSYEQYF
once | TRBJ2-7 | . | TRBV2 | TGTGCCAGCAGTGGAGACTTGACCCGGGACGAGCAGTACTTC | CASSGDLTRDEQYF
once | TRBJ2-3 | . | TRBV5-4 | TGTGCCAGCAGCTCTAACGCCAGGGTAGATACGCAGTATTTT | CASSSNARVDTQYF
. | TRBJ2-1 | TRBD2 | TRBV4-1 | TGCGCCAGCAGCCAAGCGGTGACTAGCGGGAGGATCAATGAGCAGTTCTTC | CASSQAVTSGRINEQFF
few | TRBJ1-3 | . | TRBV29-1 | TGCAGCGTTGACAAAGTGGGGGGTACAGGTCGACTACTCTCTGGAAACACCATATATTTT | CSVDKVGGTGRLLSGNTIYF
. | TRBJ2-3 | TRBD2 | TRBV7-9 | TGTGCCAGCAGCCCCCCAGGTCTAGCGGTTACAGATACGCAGTATTTT | CASSPPGLAVTDTQYF
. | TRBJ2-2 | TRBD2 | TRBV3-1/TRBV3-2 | TGTGCCAGCAGCCAAGGGGGACTACCCACCGGGGAGCTGTTTTTT | CASSQGGLPTGELFF
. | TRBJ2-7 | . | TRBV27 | TGTGCCAGCAGTTTTGAGGCGGGGGCGGGCTACGAGCAGTACTTC | CASSFEAGAGYEQYF
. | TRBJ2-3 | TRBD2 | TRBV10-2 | TGCGCCAGCAGTGCACTGACTAGCGGGAGGGGGGATACGCAGTATTTT | CASSALTSGRGDTQYF
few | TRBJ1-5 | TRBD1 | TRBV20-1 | TGCAGTGCTAGTCCGGGACAGGGCCTTAATCAGCCCCAGCATTTT | CSASPGQGLNQPQHF
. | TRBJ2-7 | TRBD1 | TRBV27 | TGTGCCAGCAGAGCGACAGGGTTGGTACGCGAGCAGTACTTC | CASRATGLVREQYF
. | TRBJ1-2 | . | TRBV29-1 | TGCAGCGTCGAGGGCTACACCTTC | CSVEGYTF
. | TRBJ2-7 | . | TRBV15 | TGTGCCACCAGCAGAGACAGGGTCCACGAGCAGTACTTC | CATSRDRVHEQYF
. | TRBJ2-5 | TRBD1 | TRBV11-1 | TGTGCCAGCAGCTTAGAGACAGGGCCAGGAGAGACCCAGTACTTC | CASSLETGPGETQYF
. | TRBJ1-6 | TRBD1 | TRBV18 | TGTGCCAGCTCACCACCGGCAGGGGGTGATTCACCCCTCCACTTT | CASSPPAGGDSPLHF
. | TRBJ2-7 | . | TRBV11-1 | TGTGCCAGCAGCCTCCAGGGGGGAAGCTACGAGCAGTACTTC | CASSLQGGSYEQYF
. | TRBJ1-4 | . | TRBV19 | TGTGCCAGTAGTACGGGGGGCTCTAGGGAAAAACTGTTTTTT | CASSTGGSREKLFF
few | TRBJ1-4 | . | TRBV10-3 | TGTGCCATACGAGGTCAGAGTTCAGAAAAACTGTTTTTT | CAIRGQSSEKLFF
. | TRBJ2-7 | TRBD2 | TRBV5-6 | TGTGCCAGCAGTTTCAGCGGGAGGGCCGGGTACGAGCAGTACTTC | CASSFSGRAGYEQYF
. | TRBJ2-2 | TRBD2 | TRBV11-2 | TGTGCCAGCAGCTTAGGAGCGGGATTGGGCGGGGAGCTGTTTTTT | CASSLGAGLGGELFF
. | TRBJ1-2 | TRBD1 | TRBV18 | TGTGCCAGCTCACCAGGGACAGGGGAGTTATGGGGCTACACCTTC | CASSPGTGELWGYTF
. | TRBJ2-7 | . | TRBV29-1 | TGCAGCGTTCGGAGGTACGAGCAGTACTTC | CSVRRYEQYF
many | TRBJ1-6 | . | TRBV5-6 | TGTGCCAGCAGCTTGGATGGGGGGGCCAATTCACCCCTCCACTTT | CASSLDGGANSPLHF
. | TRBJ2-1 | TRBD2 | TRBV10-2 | TGCGCCAGCAGTGCCCTAGCGGGAGGTAACAATGAGCAGTTCTTC | CASSALAGGNNEQFF
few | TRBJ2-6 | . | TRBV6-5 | TGTGCCAGCTCCTCCGAGGGGGTTGGGGCCAACGTCCTGACTTTC | CASSSEGVGANVLTF
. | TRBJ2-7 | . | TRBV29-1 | TGCAGCGTCCGAGCGGGTGCCACCTACGAGCAGTACTTC | CSVRAGATYEQYF
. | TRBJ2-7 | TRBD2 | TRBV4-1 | TGCGCCAGCAGCCAAGAATGGGGAGACGGACTAGCGGACCTATACGAGCAGTACTTC | CASSQEWGDGLADLYEQYF
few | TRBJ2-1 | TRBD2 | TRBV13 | TGTGCCAGCAGCAGCGGGAGGGCTGGTTTCGGTGAGCAGTTCTTC | CASSSGRAGFGEQFF
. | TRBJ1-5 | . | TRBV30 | TGTGCCTGGAGTATCACCCGTCAGGGGAGCAATCAGCCCCAGCATTTT | CAWSITRQGSNQPQHF
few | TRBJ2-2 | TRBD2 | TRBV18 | TGTGCCAGCGCCCCCAGGGCCAGTCCGGGACTAGCGGGACCCGGGGAGCTGTTTTTT | CASAPRASPGLAGPGELFF
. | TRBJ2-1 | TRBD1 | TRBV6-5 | TGTGCCAGCATCCTAGACAGGGGCGCCTACAATGAGCAGTTCTTC | CASILDRGAYNEQFF
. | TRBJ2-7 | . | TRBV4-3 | TGCGCCAGCAGCCAGGAAAGCGGTGGACTCAAATACGAGCAGTACTTC | CASSQESGGLKYEQYF
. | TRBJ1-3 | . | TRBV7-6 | TGTGCCAGCAGCGCTTCATCCCAGGGAGGTGGAAACACCATATATTTT | CASSASSQGGGNTIYF
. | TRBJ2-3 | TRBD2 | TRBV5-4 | TGTGCCAGCAGCCGTAGCGGGACTAGCACAGATACGCAGTATTTT | CASSRSGTSTDTQYF
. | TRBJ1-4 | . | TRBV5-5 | TGTGCCAGCAGCTACAGGTCAACTAATGAAAAACTGTTTTTT | CASSYRSTNEKLFF
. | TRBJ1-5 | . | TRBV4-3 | TGCGCCAGCAGCCAAGAAGACTCTAGCAATCAGCCCCAGCATTTT | CASSQEDSSNQPQHF
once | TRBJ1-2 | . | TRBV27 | TGTGCCAGCAGGCTATCCCCTTCAGGTCTCTATGGCTACACCTTC | CASRLSPSGLYGYTF
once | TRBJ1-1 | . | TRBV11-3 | TGTGCCAGCAGCGTCAGGGTGAACACTGAAGCTTTCTTT | CASSVRVNTEAFF